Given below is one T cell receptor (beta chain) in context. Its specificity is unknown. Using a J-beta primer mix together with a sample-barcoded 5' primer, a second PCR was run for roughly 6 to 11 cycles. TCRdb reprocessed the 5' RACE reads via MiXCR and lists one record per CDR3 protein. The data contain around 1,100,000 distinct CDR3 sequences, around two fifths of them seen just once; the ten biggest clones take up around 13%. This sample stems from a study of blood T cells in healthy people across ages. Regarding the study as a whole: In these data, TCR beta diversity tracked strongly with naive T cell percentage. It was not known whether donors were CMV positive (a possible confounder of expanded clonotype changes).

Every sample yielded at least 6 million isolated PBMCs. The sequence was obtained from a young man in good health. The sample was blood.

CDR3: CASRKGLAAQFF. For the CDR3, the DNA is TGTGCCAGCAGGAAGGGGCTAGCGGCGCAGTTCTTC. The rearrangement uses TRBV6-5 and TRBJ2-1; TRBD2 aligns across 7 bases. Germline V gene sequence: CDR1 MNHEY, CDR2 SVGAGI. V gave up 6 bases and J gave up 12 bases; unmatched junction bases: 8. The length of the CDR3 is 12 residues.